Sequencing of this TCR beta chain was carried out in a study of cytomegalovirus exposure and HLA in healthy donors. Study-wide results and limits: Reported results showed that the classifier diagnosed cytomegalovirus status with high specificity and sensitivity. Rates of TCR association differed by HLA locus in a later analysis, with DRB1 highest and HLA-C lowest.

Of note for this clone: The antigen remains unidentified.

The germline gives CDR1 MDHEN, CDR2 SYDVKM. V was trimmed by 2 bases and J by 4 bases, leaving 9 bases between them. CDR3 length: 14 amino acids. In the PCR, 60 Vbeta and 13 Jbeta primers were used. Per the original data handling: Unique TCR beta chains totaled some 88 million in a later count, with roughly 10 million of them shared. Using immunoSEQ multiplex PCR, the repertoire was profiled, and TCRdb retains in-frame clones only, with some absent. The DNA gave D and trimming, while V, J and clone size come from that table. The sample consists of 150,000 to 200,000 clones, 84% of them appearing once.

The sequencing sample was made of PBMCs. The sequence came from a boy between 2 and 10 years old in good health and CMV-seronegative. This chain joins TRBV28 and TRBJ1-5; D is perhaps TRBD1 (6 bases). In nucleotides, the CDR3 is TGTGCCAGCAGTTTAAGGGGGGGTAATCAGCCCCAGCATTTT. Amino acids: CASSLRGGNQPQHF.